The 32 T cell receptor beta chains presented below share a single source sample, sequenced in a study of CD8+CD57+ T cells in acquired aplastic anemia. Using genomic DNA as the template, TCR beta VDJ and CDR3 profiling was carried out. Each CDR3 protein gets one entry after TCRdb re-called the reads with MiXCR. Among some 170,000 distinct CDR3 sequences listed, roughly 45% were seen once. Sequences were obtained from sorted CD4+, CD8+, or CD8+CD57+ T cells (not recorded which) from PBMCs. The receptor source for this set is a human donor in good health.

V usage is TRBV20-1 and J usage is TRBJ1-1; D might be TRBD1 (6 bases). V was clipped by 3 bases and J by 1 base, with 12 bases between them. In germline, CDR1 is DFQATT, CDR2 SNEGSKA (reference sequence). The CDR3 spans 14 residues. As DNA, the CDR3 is TGCAGTGCTAGGAGGGGGGCCGGGAACACTGAAGCTTTCTTT. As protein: CSARRGAGNTEAFF.

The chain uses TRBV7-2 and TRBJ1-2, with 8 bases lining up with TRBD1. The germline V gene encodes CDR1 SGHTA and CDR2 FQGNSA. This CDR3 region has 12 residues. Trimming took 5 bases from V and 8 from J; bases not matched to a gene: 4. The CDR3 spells CASSGRDRGYTF. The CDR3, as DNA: TGTGCCAGCAGCGGCCGGGACAGGGGCTACACCTTC.

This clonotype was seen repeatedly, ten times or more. CDR3 sequence: CASQGLAGGPGEQYF. CDR3 nucleotides: TGTGCCTCCCAGGGGCTAGCGGGAGGACCAGGGGAGCAGTACTTC. This chain links TRBV7-9 with TRBJ2-7, with TRBD2 identical over 11 bases. Germline CDR1 and CDR2: SEHNR and FQNEAQ (reference sequence). With V trimmed by 11 bases and J by 7 bases, 16 bases remained unmatched. This CDR3 is 15 amino acids long.

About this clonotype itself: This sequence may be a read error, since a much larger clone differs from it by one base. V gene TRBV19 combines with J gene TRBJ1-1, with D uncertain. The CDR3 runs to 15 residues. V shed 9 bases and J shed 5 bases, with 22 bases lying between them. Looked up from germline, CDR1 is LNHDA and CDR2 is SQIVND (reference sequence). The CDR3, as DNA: TGTGCCAGCAGGCATGCTTACGAGGTTGGTACTGAAGCTTTCTTT. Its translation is CASRHAYEVGTEAFF.

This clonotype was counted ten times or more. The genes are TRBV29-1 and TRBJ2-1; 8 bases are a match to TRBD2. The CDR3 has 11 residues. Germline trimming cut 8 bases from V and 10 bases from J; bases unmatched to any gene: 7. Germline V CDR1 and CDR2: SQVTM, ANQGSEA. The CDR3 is CSLEVAGEQFF. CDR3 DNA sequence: TGCAGCCTAGAAGTAGCGGGGGAGCAGTTCTTC.

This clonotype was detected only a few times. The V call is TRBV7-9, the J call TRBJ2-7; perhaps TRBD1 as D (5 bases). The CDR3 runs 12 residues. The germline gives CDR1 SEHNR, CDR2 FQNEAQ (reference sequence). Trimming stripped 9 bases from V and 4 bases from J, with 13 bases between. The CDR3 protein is CASSNAGYEQYF. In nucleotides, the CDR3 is TGTGCCAGTAGTAACGCAGGGTACGAGCAGTACTTC.

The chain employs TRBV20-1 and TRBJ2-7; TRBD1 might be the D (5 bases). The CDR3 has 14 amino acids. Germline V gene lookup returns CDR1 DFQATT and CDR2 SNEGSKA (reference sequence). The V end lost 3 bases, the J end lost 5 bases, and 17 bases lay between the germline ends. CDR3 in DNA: TGCAGTGCTAGTAGCCAGTCCCAGGGCCACGAGCAGTACTTC. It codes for CSASSQSQGHEQYF.

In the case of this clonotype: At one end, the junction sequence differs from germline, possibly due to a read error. The CDR3 DNA reads as TGTGCCAGCAGTGAACCGGAGGGACCGAAGGGAAACGCCATATATTTT. This gives the protein CASSEPEGPKGNAIYF. The J gene is TRBJ1-3, the V gene TRBV25-1, with D possibly matching TRBD1 (5 bases). This CDR3 region has 16 residues. Germline assignment: CDR1 MGHDK and CDR2 SYGVNS.

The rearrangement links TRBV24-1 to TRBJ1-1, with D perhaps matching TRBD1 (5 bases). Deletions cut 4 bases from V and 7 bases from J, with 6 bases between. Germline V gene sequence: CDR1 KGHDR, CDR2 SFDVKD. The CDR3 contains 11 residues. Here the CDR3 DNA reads TGTGCCACCAGTGACGGGGGTGAAGCTTTCTTT. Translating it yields CATSDGGEAFF.

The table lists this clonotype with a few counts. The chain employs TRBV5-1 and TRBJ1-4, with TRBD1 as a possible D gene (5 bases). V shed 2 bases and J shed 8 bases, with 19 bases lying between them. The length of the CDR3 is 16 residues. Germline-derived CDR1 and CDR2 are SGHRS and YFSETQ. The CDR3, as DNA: TGCGCCAGCAGCTTTTTATCGGGGCGGGGGAGAGAAAAACTGTTTTTT. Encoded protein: CASSFLSGRGREKLFF. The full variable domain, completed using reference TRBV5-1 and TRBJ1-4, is KAGVTQTPRYLIKTRGQQVTLSCSPISGHRSVSWYQQTPGQGLQFLFEYFSETQRNKGNFPGRFSGRQFSNSRSEMNVSTLELGDSALYLCASSFLSGRGREKLFFGSGTQLSVL.

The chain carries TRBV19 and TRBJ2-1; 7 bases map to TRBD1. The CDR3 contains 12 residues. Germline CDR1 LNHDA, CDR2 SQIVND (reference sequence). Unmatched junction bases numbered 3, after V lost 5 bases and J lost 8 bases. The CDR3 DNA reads TGTGCCAGTAGTGACAGGGTTTATGAGCAGTTCTTC. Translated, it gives CASSDRVYEQFF.

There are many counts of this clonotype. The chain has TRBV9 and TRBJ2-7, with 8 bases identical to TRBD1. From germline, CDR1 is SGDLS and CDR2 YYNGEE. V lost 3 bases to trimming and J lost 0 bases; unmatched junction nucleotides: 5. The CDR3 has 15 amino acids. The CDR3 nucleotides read TGTGCCAGCAGCGAGGGACAGGCCCCCTCCTACGAGCAGTACTTC. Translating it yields CASSEGQAPSYEQYF.

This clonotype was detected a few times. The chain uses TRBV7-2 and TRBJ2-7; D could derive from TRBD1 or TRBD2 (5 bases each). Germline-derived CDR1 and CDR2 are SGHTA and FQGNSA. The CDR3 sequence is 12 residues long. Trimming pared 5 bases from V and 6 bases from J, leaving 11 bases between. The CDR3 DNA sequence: TGTGCCAGCAGCCACCGGGGCCGCGAGCAGTACTTC. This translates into CASSHRGREQYF. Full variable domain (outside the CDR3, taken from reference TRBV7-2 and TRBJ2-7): GAGVSQSPSNKVTEKGKDVELRCDPISGHTALYWYRQSLGQGLEFLIYFQGNSAPDKSGLPSDRFSAERTGGSVSTLTIQRTQQEDSAVYLCASSHRGREQYFGPGTRLTVT.

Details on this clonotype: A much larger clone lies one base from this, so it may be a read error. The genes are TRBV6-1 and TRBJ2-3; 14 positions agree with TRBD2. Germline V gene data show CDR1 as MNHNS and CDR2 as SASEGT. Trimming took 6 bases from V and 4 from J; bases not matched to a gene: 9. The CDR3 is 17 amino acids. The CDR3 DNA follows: TGTGCCAGCAGACGACTAGCGGGAGGGATAAGCGCAGATACGCAGTATTTT. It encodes CASRRLAGGISADTQYF.

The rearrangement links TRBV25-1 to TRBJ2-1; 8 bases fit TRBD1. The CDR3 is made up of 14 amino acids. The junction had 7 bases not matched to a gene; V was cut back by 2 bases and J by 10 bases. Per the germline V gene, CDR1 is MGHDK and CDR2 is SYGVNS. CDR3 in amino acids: CASSEGAGGLEQFF. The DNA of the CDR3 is TGTGCCAGCAGTGAAGGCGCAGGGGGCTTAGAGCAGTTCTTC.

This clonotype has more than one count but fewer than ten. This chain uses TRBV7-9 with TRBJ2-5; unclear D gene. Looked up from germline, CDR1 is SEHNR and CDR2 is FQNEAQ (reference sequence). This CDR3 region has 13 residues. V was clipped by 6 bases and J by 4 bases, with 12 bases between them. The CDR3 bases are TGTGCCAGCAGTGTTCCAGCAGGAGAGACCCAGTACTTC. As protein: CASSVPAGETQYF.

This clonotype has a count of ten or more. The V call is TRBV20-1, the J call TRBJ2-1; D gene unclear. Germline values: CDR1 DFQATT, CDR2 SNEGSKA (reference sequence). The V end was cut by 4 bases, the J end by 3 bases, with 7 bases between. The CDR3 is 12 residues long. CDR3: CSATGRYNEQFF. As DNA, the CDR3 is TGCAGTGCTACCGGCCGCTACAATGAGCAGTTCTTC.

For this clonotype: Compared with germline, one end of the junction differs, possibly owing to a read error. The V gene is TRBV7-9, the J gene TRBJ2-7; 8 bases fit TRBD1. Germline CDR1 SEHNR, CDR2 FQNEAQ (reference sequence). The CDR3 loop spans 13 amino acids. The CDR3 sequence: CAGSSDRAYEQYF. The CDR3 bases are TGTGCCGGCAGCTCGGACAGGGCTTACGAGCAGTACTTC.

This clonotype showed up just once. The CDR3 bases are TGTGCCAGTAGTATGAGAAGCGGGGTGGGTACGCAGTATTTT. It yields the protein CASSMRSGVGTQYF. The J gene is TRBJ2-3, the V gene TRBV19; 7 positions match TRBD2. This CDR3 is built from 14 residues. The junction had 8 bases not matched to a gene; V was cut back by 3 bases and J by 8 bases. Germline CDR1 reads LNHDA; CDR2 reads SQIVND (reference sequence).

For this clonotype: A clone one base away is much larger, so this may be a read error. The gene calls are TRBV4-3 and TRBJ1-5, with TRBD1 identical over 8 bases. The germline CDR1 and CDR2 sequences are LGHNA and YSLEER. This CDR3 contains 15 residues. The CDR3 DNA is TGCGCCAGCGGCCAAGACAGGGGAGGCAATCAGCCCCAGCATTTT. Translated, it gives CASGQDRGGNQPQHF.

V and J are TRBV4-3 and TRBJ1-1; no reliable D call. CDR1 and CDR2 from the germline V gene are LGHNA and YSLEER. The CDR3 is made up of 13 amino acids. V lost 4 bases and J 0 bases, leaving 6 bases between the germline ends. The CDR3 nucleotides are TGCGCCAGCAGCCCCGTTATGAACACTGAAGCTTTCTTT. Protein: CASSPVMNTEAFF.

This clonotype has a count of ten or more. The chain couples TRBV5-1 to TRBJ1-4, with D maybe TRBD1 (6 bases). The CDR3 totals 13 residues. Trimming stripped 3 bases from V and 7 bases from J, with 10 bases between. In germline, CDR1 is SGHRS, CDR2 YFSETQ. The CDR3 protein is CASSYGQSEKLFF. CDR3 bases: TGCGCCAGCAGCTACGGACAGTCTGAAAAACTGTTTTTT.

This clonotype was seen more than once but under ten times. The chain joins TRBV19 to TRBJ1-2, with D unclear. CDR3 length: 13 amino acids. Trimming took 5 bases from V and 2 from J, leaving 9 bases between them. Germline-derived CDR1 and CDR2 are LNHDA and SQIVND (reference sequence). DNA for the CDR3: TGTGCCAGTAGTGATTATAGGAACTATGGCTACACCTTC. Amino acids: CASSDYRNYGYTF.

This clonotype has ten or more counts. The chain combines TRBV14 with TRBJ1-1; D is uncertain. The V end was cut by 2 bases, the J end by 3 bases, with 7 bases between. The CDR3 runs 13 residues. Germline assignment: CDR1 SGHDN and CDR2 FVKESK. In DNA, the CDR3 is TGTGCCAGCAGCCAATACACAGACACTGAAGCTTTCTTT. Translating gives CASSQYTDTEAFF.

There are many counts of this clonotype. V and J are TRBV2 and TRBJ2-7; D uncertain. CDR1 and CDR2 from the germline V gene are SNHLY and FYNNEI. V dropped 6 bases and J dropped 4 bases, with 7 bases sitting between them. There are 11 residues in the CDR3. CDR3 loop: CASSPEYEQYF. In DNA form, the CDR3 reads TGTGCCAGCAGCCCCGAGTACGAGCAGTACTTC.

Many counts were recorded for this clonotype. The CDR3 loop is CATSDATGMTSTGELFF. In nucleotides, the CDR3 is TGTGCCACCAGTGACGCGACAGGGATGACGAGCACCGGGGAGCTGTTTTTT. V gene TRBV24-1 combines with J gene TRBJ2-2, with 7 bases lining up with TRBD1. This CDR3 comprises 17 residues. Germline V gives CDR1 KGHDR, CDR2 SFDVKD. The J segment lost 4 bases and the V segment lost 4 bases, leaving 11 bases of the junction unmatched.

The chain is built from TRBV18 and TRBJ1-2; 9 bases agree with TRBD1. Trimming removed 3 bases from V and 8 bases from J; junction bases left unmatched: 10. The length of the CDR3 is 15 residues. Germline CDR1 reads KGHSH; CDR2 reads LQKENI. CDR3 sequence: CASSPTGRQGDGYTF. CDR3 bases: TGTGCCAGCTCACCGACCGGGAGACAGGGGGACGGCTACACCTTC.

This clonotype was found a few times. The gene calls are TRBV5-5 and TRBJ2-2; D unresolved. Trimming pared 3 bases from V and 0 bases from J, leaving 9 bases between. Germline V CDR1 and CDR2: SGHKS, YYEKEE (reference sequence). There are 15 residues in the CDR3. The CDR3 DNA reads TGTGCCAGCAGCTATGCGACAACGAACACCGGGGAGCTGTTTTTT. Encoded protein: CASSYATTNTGELFF.

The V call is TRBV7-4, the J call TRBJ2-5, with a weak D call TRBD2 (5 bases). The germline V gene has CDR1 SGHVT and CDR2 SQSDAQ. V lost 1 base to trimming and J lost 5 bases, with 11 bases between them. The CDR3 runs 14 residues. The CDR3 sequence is CASSLVGSAETQYF. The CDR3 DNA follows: TGTGCCAGCAGCTTAGTTGGTAGCGCGGAGACCCAGTACTTC.

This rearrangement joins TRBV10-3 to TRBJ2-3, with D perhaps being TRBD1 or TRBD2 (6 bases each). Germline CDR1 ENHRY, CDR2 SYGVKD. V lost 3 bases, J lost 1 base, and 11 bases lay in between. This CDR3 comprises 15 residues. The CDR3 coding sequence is TGTGCCATCAGTGATACGGGGGCGGGCACAGATACGCAGTATTTT. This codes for CAISDTGAGTDTQYF.

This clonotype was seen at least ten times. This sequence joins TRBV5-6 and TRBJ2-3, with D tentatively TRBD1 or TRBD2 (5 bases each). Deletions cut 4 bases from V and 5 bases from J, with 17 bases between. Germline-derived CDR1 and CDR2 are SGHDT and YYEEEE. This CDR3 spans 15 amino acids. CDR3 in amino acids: CASSRREGLRDTQYF. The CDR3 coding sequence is TGTGCCAGCAGCCGCCGCGAGGGGCTTAGAGATACGCAGTATTTT.

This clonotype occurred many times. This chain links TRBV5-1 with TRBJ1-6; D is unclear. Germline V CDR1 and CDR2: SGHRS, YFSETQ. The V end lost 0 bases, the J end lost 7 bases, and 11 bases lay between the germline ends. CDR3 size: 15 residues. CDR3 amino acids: CASSLVVAPNSPLHF. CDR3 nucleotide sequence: TGCGCCAGCAGCTTGGTTGTTGCGCCGAATTCACCCCTCCACTTT.